This T cell receptor beta chain was captured by sequencing in a study of T cell clonotyping in hematopoietic cell transplantation. General observations from the study: Broader posttransplant TCR repertoire diversity was predicted by graft donor and pretransplant recipient Inverse Simpson Index values. Few recipient clonotypes overlapped donors; over 97% were de novo at given depth. Without cell sorting, CD4 versus CD8 contributions remain unresolved. After transplant, recipient diversity fell while pathologically expanded clonotypes grew through day 180.

The repertoire was sequenced with immunoSEQ multiplex PCR; TCRdb's copy has only in-frame clones and lacks some. The data contain about 15,000 clones, approximately 74% of them seen just once; the ten biggest clones take up roughly a tenth. This CDR3 comprises 15 residues. Points on this clone: The target antigen is unknown.

The sequence came from an older woman in good health. Some clones in this sample may be carry-over from other donors' samples. The chain employs TRBV21-1 and TRBJ1-5; the table's D call TRBD1 went unverified against the DNA. TRBV21-1 is shown as a pseudogene. Sequenced input: peripheral blood mononuclear cells. The CDR3 loop reads CASSKNRGADQPQHF. CDR3 nucleotides: TGTGCCAGCAGCAAAAACAGGGGGGCGGATCAGCCCCAGCATTTT.